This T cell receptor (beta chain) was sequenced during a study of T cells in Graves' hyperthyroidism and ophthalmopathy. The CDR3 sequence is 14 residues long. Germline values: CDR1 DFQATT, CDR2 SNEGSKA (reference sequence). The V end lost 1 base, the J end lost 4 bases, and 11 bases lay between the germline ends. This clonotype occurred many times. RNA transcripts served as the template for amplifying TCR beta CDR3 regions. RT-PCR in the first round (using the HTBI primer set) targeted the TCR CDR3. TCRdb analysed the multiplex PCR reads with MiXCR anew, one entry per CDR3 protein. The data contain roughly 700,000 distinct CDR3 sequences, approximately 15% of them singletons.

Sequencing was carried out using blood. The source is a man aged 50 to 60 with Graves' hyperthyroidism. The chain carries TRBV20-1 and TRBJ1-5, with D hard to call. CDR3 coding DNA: TGCAGTGCTAGAGGCCGAAGGTTAAATCAGCCCCAGCATTTT. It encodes CSARGRRLNQPQHF.